Listed below are T cell receptor beta chains from one sample, sequenced in a study of blood T cell repertoires in COVID-19. Here immunoSEQ multiplex PCR was the method, and the copy in TCRdb shows in-frame clones only, minus some. The top ten hold about 3% of the sample, which has roughly 380,000 clones, about 90% seen once. Material: PBMCs or T cells enriched from blood (not recorded which). The receptors here all came from a woman aged 25 to 39 who had recovered from COVID-19. The conserved cysteine and the conserved F or W are not part of the CDR3 here. Fields, in order: J gene, clone size, V gene, CDR3 protein. Rows give clone size only sometimes, using once, few, many, or a class for an expanded clone.

J gene: TRBJ2-1; clone size: once; V gene: TRBV7-2; CDR3 protein: ASSEQGADYNEQF
J gene: TRBJ2-1; clone size: -; V gene: TRBV27; CDR3 protein: ASSLAGQGANRAEQF
J gene: TRBJ1-1; clone size: -; V gene: TRBV5-1; CDR3 protein: ASSERQGSVAEAF
J gene: TRBJ1-1; clone size: few; V gene: TRBV5-8; CDR3 protein: ASSLGPNTEAF
J gene: TRBJ2-2; clone size: -; V gene: TRBV27; CDR3 protein: ASSLSSGNGELF
J gene: TRBJ1-2; clone size: few; V gene: TRBV30; CDR3 protein: AWTASGRYYGYT
J gene: TRBJ1-2; clone size: -; V gene: TRBV6-5; CDR3 protein: ASSSGQGLYGYT
J gene: TRBJ2-1; clone size: -; V gene: TRBV12-3/TRBV12-4; CDR3 protein: ASSLGGQEQF
J gene: TRBJ1-2; clone size: -; V gene: TRBV28; CDR3 protein: ASGPRQGGYGYT
J gene: TRBJ2-3; clone size: -; V gene: TRBV15; CDR3 protein: ATSSVTFTSTQY
J gene: TRBJ2-1; clone size: -; V gene: TRBV11-2; CDR3 protein: ASSFPQGEEDNEQF
J gene: TRBJ2-1; clone size: -; V gene: TRBV4-1; CDR3 protein: ASSLGLAGVNEQF
J gene: TRBJ1-2; clone size: once; V gene: TRBV6-5; CDR3 protein: ASSYGQGTFNYGYT
J gene: TRBJ2-7; clone size: -; V gene: TRBV18; CDR3 protein: ASSPPLAGAYEQY
J gene: TRBJ1-5; clone size: -; V gene: TRBV18; CDR3 protein: ASSLQGGEPQH
J gene: TRBJ1-2; clone size: -; V gene: TRBV14; CDR3 protein: ASSQDVAGGYT
J gene: TRBJ2-3; clone size: -; V gene: TRBV4-1; CDR3 protein: ASSPTEDTQY
J gene: TRBJ1-1; clone size: -; V gene: TRBV27; CDR3 protein: ASSLTGTANTEAF
J gene: TRBJ2-7; clone size: -; V gene: TRBV4-2; CDR3 protein: ASSRGLAEGEQY
J gene: TRBJ2-2; clone size: -; V gene: TRBV19; CDR3 protein: ASSIISTSDATGELF
J gene: TRBJ1-2; clone size: -; V gene: TRBV7-2; CDR3 protein: ASSPFRGGYGYT
J gene: TRBJ2-7; clone size: few; V gene: TRBV7-2; CDR3 protein: ASSPAFTSVEQY
J gene: TRBJ2-3; clone size: -; V gene: TRBV5-4; CDR3 protein: ASSRRTVSTDTQY
J gene: TRBJ2-1; clone size: -; V gene: TRBV7-2; CDR3 protein: ASSLLAFSYNEQF
J gene: TRBJ1-5; clone size: few; V gene: TRBV30; CDR3 protein: ACQGLRSNQPQH
J gene: TRBJ2-3; clone size: few; V gene: TRBV6-4; CDR3 protein: ASSAGSTDTQY